These T cell receptor beta chains were read from a single sample in a study of blood T cell repertoires in COVID-19. TCRdb's copy holds only in-frame clones and misses some; the assay was immunoSEQ multiplex PCR. The sample lists 300,000 or so clones; 89% were seen once. Sequenced: peripheral blood. Receptors originate from a man aged 18 to 29 who had recovered from COVID-19. Both conserved end residues are part of each CDR3. D genes are given only for firm matches. Some rows mark clone size as missing; the rest say once, few, many or name a class of expanded clone.

TRBJ1-1 TRBD1 TRBV10-3 - TGTGCCACCTTGACAGGGGGCGTGGAAGCTTTCTTT CATLTGGVEAFF
TRBJ2-2 TRBD1 TRBV25-1 - TGTGCCAGCGGGGACAGCAACACCGGGGAGCTGTTTTTT CASGDSNTGELFF
TRBJ2-7 TRBD1 TRBV30 - TGTGCCTGGAGCGCGGACAGGGGGATCTACGAGCAGTACTTC CAWSADRGIYEQYF
TRBJ1-3 TRBD1 TRBV7-9 few TGTGCCAGCAGCTTAAAGGGGGCGCAAGGAAACACCATATATTTT CASSLKGAQGNTIYF
TRBJ2-7 - TRBV10-3 - TGTGCCATCAGTCCCCCAGGAACCTACGAGCAGTACTTC CAISPPGTYEQYF
TRBJ2-1 - TRBV9 - TGTGCCAGCACCACAGAGAGCTCCTACAATGAGCAGTTCTTC CASTTESSYNEQFF
TRBJ1-3 - TRBV25-1 - TGTGCCAGCAGTGAATCAGGGTCCGGAAACACCATATATTTT CASSESGSGNTIYF
TRBJ2-3 TRBD1 TRBV24-1 - TGTGCCACCGCCGGGACAGGGACTCCAGATACGCAGTATTTT CATAGTGTPDTQYF
TRBJ1-1 TRBD1 TRBV6-5 - TGTGCCAGCAGGTCTATACAGGGGGTTACTGAAGCTTTCTTT CASRSIQGVTEAFF
TRBJ1-4 TRBD1 TRBV2 - TGTGCCAGCAGTGAACGGACAGGGGGCTCTGAAAAACTGTTTTTT CASSERTGGSEKLFF
TRBJ1-2 - TRBV19 - TGTGCCAGTAGTATGTGGGAGGGCGACTATGGCTACACCTTC CASSMWEGDYGYTF
TRBJ1-2 - TRBV12-3/TRBV12-4 once TGTGCCAGCAGCCTAGTAGGCAGCTATGGCTACACCTTC CASSLVGSYGYTF
TRBJ1-4 - TRBV15 - TGTGCCACCAGCAGAGGGAGGCAAACAACTAATGAAAAACTGTTTTTT CATSRGRQTTNEKLFF
TRBJ2-1 TRBD2 TRBV7-2 - TGTGCCAGCATCCCCTCCTATGGGGGGGAGGTGTACAATGAGCAGTTCTTC CASIPSYGGEVYNEQFF
TRBJ2-3 - TRBV2 - TGTGCCAGCAGTGACAGGTCTGCCACAGATACGCAGTATTTT CASSDRSATDTQYF
TRBJ1-3 - TRBV12-2 few TGTGCAAGTCGCTTAGCCCCGAGGGAGGGAACTGGAAACACCATATATTTT CASRLAPREGTGNTIYF
TRBJ2-5 - TRBV11-2 - TGTGCCAGCAGCTACACAGGGGGGGGGACCCAGTACTTC CASSYTGGGTQYF
TRBJ1-5 TRBD1 TRBV4-2 few TGTGCCAGCAGCCAAGGACAGGGGTACAATCAGCCCCAGCATTTT CASSQGQGYNQPQHF
TRBJ2-7 - TRBV29-1 - TGCAGCGTTGAAGAAGGGGGAACTCGGTGGCAGTACTTC CSVEEGGTRWQYF
TRBJ2-2 - TRBV19 once TGTGCCAGTAGTCTCACCTCGGGACAATCGAACACCGGGGAGCTGTTTTTT CASSLTSGQSNTGELFF
TRBJ2-1 - TRBV3-1/TRBV3-2 once TGTGCCAGCAGCTCACCGAAAGAGATGGTTGCTAGCCGTCTCAATGAGCAGTTCTTC CASSSPKEMVASRLNEQFF
TRBJ2-1 TRBD2 TRBV5-4 once TGTGCCAGCAGCTGGGGGACTAGCGGGGGGAATGAGCAGTTCTTC CASSWGTSGGNEQFF
TRBJ1-6 - TRBV9 - TGTGCCAGCAGCGTTAACTATAATTCACCCCTCCACTTT CASSVNYNSPLHF
TRBJ2-7 TRBD1 TRBV27 - TGTGCCAGCAGTCCCGAGACAGGGGGTCGGGAGCAGTACTTC CASSPETGGREQYF
TRBJ1-2 - TRBV2 - TGTGCCAGCAGTGAAGGGGTAGGGGGTGGCTACACCTTC CASSEGVGGGYTF
TRBJ2-5 TRBD1 TRBV6-2/TRBV6-3 - TGTGCCAGCAGTTACCGACAGGGTCTGGAGACCCAGTACTTC CASSYRQGLETQYF
TRBJ1-3 TRBD1 TRBV19 - TGTGCCAGTACCCAGGGGGCGTCTGGAAACACCATATATTTT CASTQGASGNTIYF
TRBJ2-2 - TRBV9 - TGTGCCAGCAGCGGCGTAGGGGACACCGGGGAGCTGTTTTTT CASSGVGDTGELFF
TRBJ1-1 - TRBV4-3 few TGCGCCAGCAGCCAAGAAAGGGCGGAGGATGCTTTCTTT CASSQERAEDAFF
TRBJ2-1 TRBD2 TRBV7-6 once TGTGCCAGCAGCTTAGCTGGGACTAGCGGGGGCTACAATGAGCAGTTCTTC CASSLAGTSGGYNEQFF
TRBJ1-6 TRBD1 TRBV5-1 - TGCGCCAGCAGCGAACAGGGGGAGGGTTCACCCCTCCACTTT CASSEQGEGSPLHF
TRBJ1-2 TRBD1 TRBV29-1 - TGCAGCGGTACAACAGGGGGCTACTATGGCTACACCTTC CSGTTGGYYGYTF
TRBJ2-1 TRBD2 TRBV29-1 - TGCAGCGTTTGGACTAGCGCCAGCCGTGAGCAGTTCTTC CSVWTSASREQFF
TRBJ1-1 TRBD1 TRBV7-3 - TGTGCCAGCAGCCCTATACCGGGACAGGGAAAGGGTACTGAAGCTTTCTTT CASSPIPGQGKGTEAFF
TRBJ2-1 - TRBV24-1 - TGTGCCACCAGTGATCGTTACAATGAGCAGTTCTTC CATSDRYNEQFF
TRBJ2-7 - TRBV6-2/TRBV6-3 - TGTGCCAGCAGTTACAGCTGGTACGGGGAAGGGAGTGAGCAGTACTTC CASSYSWYGEGSEQYF
TRBJ1-5 TRBD1 TRBV7-2 once TGTGCCAGCAGTGGACAGGGGGAAGTTCAGCCCCAGCATTTT CASSGQGEVQPQHF
TRBJ2-7 - TRBV29-1 - TGCAGCGTTGAAGGAGGGATCGACTACGAGCAGTACTTC CSVEGGIDYEQYF
TRBJ2-3 - TRBV2 - TGTGCCAGCAGTGAAGCGCTTTGGGCTAATACGCAGTATTTT CASSEALWANTQYF
TRBJ2-2 - TRBV9 - TGTGCCAGCAGCGTGGAATCGGGAAGGACCGGGGAGCTGTTTTTT CASSVESGRTGELFF
TRBJ2-2 - TRBV6-5 - TGTGCCAGCAGTTCCTCCCCGGGAACCACCGGGGAGCTGTTTTTT CASSSSPGTTGELFF
TRBJ1-4 TRBD1 TRBV6-5 - TGTGCCAGCAGTTACTCGGAGGGGGCTGCTAATGAAAAACTGTTTTTT CASSYSEGAANEKLFF
TRBJ1-2 TRBD1 TRBV11-2 - TGTGCCAGCAGCCTCCACTCCGACAGGGGAACGGATGGCTACACCTTC CASSLHSDRGTDGYTF
TRBJ2-1 TRBD2 TRBV10-3 - TGTGCCATCAGTGTAGCGGGGGGAACCTACAATGAGCAGTTCTTC CAISVAGGTYNEQFF
TRBJ2-2 TRBD2 TRBV4-1 once TGCGCCAGCAGCCAAGAGGGGGGGTTGAACACCGGGGAGCTGTTTTTT CASSQEGGLNTGELFF
TRBJ2-7 TRBD1 TRBV3-1/TRBV3-2 - TGTGCCAGCAGCCATGACCGGGACAGGGGCACCGAGCAGTACTTC CASSHDRDRGTEQYF
TRBJ2-2 - TRBV6-5 - TGTGCCAGCAACACCGGGACACCCAACACCGGGGAGCTGTTTTTT CASNTGTPNTGELFF
TRBJ2-1 - TRBV5-1 - TGCGCCAGCAGCTTGGCCCAGGGGTACAATGAGCAGTTCTTC CASSLAQGYNEQFF
TRBJ1-1 - TRBV12-3/TRBV12-4 - TGTGCCAGCAGTTTCGGGTATACTGAAGCTTTCTTT CASSFGYTEAFF
TRBJ1-4 - TRBV11-2 - TGTGCCAGCAGCCTACTTAATGAAAAACTGTTTTTT CASSLLNEKLFF
TRBJ2-1 TRBD2 TRBV14 - TGTGCCAGCAGCCAGAGGGGACTAGCGGTCCTGAGCTCCTACAATGAGCAGTTCTTC CASSQRGLAVLSSYNEQFF
TRBJ1-1 TRBD1 TRBV10-3 - TGTGCCATCAGGGAGGGACAGTTGAACACTGAAGCTTTCTTT CAIREGQLNTEAFF
TRBJ2-7 TRBD1 TRBV2 - TGTGCCAGCAGTGGGACAGGGGGTTTCTACGAGCAGTACTTC CASSGTGGFYEQYF
TRBJ1-3 - TRBV11-2 - TGTGCCAGCAGCCCCTTCGGGATGCGAGGAAACACCATATATTTT CASSPFGMRGNTIYF
TRBJ1-2 - TRBV5-1 - TGCGCCAGCAGCTCGACAGGAGACAACGGCTACACCTTC CASSSTGDNGYTF
TRBJ2-7 TRBD2 TRBV10-1 - TGCGCCAGCAGTGACGGTGGGAGGGTCTCCGAGCAGTACTTC CASSDGGRVSEQYF
TRBJ2-1 TRBD2 TRBV13 - TGTGCCAGCAGCTTACGGGGACTAGAAGGCGTGGGTGAGCAGTTCTTC CASSLRGLEGVGEQFF